This is a list of T cell receptor beta chains from one sample in a study of blood T cell repertoires in COVID-19. The repertoire was sequenced with immunoSEQ multiplex PCR; TCRdb's copy has only in-frame clones and lacks some. Of 200,000 or so clones in the sample, roughly 76% were seen once. The sequenced sample consisted of peripheral blood. Every receptor here comes from a woman of 80 years or more with COVID-19, enrolled during active disease. CDR3s include the opening cysteine and the closing phenylalanine or tryptophan. Each record gives: clone size, CDR3 length, V gene, J gene, D gene, CDR3 DNA, CDR3 protein. D genes are given only for firm matches. Clone size is given for some rows only: seen once, a few or many times, or a class if the clone is expanded.

abundance: once; len: 13; v_gene: TRBV27; j_gene: TRBJ2-5; d_gene: -; CDR3nt: TGTGCCAGCAGTTTTATCCACCAAGAGACCCAGTACTTC; CDR3aa: CASSFIHQETQYF
abundance: -; len: 17; v_gene: TRBV3-1/TRBV3-2; j_gene: TRBJ2-6; d_gene: -; CDR3nt: TGTGCCAGCAGCCAGCCAGGGGGGAGCTCTGGGGCCAACGTCCTGACTTTC; CDR3aa: CASSQPGGSSGANVLTF
abundance: -; len: 13; v_gene: TRBV21-1; j_gene: TRBJ1-2; d_gene: -; CDR3nt: TGTGCCAGCAGCAAAGCGAGAGGAGATGGCTACACCTTC; CDR3aa: CASSKARGDGYTF
abundance: -; len: 14; v_gene: TRBV7-2; j_gene: TRBJ2-7; d_gene: -; CDR3nt: TGTGCCAGCAGCTTAGTCGGGGGTCCCTACGAGCAGTACTTC; CDR3aa: CASSLVGGPYEQYF
abundance: -; len: 14; v_gene: TRBV4-1; j_gene: TRBJ1-4; d_gene: -; CDR3nt: TGCGCCAGCAGCCAAGTTGCAGGAGGTGAAAAACTGTTTTTT; CDR3aa: CASSQVAGGEKLFF
abundance: -; len: 13; v_gene: TRBV15; j_gene: TRBJ2-5; d_gene: -; CDR3nt: TGTGCCACCGCGGGGAACTTCCAAGAGACCCAGTACTTC; CDR3aa: CATAGNFQETQYF
abundance: once; len: 15; v_gene: TRBV10-3; j_gene: TRBJ1-1; d_gene: TRBD1; CDR3nt: TGTGCCATCAGTGCCTCGGACAGGGGAAACACTGAAGCTTTCTTT; CDR3aa: CAISASDRGNTEAFF
abundance: -; len: 14; v_gene: TRBV12-2; j_gene: TRBJ2-7; d_gene: -; CDR3nt: TGTGCAAGTCGCCTCCTAGGACAGCCTGAGGAGCAGTACTTC; CDR3aa: CASRLLGQPEEQYF
abundance: -; len: 14; v_gene: TRBV18; j_gene: TRBJ2-7; d_gene: TRBD1; CDR3nt: TGTGCCAGCTCACCACCGACAGGGCCCTACGAGCAGTACTTC; CDR3aa: CASSPPTGPYEQYF
abundance: many; len: 14; v_gene: TRBV24-1; j_gene: TRBJ1-5; d_gene: -; CDR3nt: TGTGCCACCAGTGATTGGCAGGGCGACCAGCCCCAGCATTTT; CDR3aa: CATSDWQGDQPQHF
abundance: -; len: 13; v_gene: TRBV12-3/TRBV12-4; j_gene: TRBJ2-1; d_gene: TRBD2; CDR3nt: TGTGCCAGCAGTTTGGGACTAGCGGGAGTTGGGTTCTTC; CDR3aa: CASSLGLAGVGFF
abundance: -; len: 14; v_gene: TRBV5-1; j_gene: TRBJ2-7; d_gene: -; CDR3nt: TGCGCCAGCAGCTTGACATCAAGCTCCTACGAGCAGTACTTC; CDR3aa: CASSLTSSSYEQYF
abundance: -; len: 13; v_gene: TRBV30; j_gene: TRBJ1-6; d_gene: TRBD1; CDR3nt: TGTGCCTGGAGAGGGACAGGGAATTCACCCCTCCACTTT; CDR3aa: CAWRGTGNSPLHF
abundance: few; len: 15; v_gene: TRBV25-1; j_gene: TRBJ1-3; d_gene: -; CDR3nt: TGTGCCAGCAGCTCGCGGGGGAAGTCTGGAAACACCATATATTTT; CDR3aa: CASSSRGKSGNTIYF
abundance: -; len: 20; v_gene: TRBV5-1; j_gene: TRBJ2-3; d_gene: TRBD2; CDR3nt: TGCGCCAGCAGCCTGGAGGGGACTAGCGGGAGGGCCGGAACCCCAGATACGCAGTATTTT; CDR3aa: CASSLEGTSGRAGTPDTQYF
abundance: -; len: 16; v_gene: TRBV4-3; j_gene: TRBJ1-3; d_gene: TRBD1; CDR3nt: TGCGCCAGCAGCCAGACAACGGGACAGACTGGAAACACCATATATTTT; CDR3aa: CASSQTTGQTGNTIYF
abundance: -; len: 15; v_gene: TRBV7-8; j_gene: TRBJ2-7; d_gene: TRBD2; CDR3nt: TGTGCCAGCAGCTTAGGGGTTAGCGGGAGCTACGAGCAGTACTTC; CDR3aa: CASSLGVSGSYEQYF
abundance: -; len: 13; v_gene: TRBV7-2; j_gene: TRBJ1-5; d_gene: -; CDR3nt: TGTGCCAGCAGCTTAATTCTCCATCAGCCCCAGCATTTT; CDR3aa: CASSLILHQPQHF
abundance: -; len: 12; v_gene: TRBV28; j_gene: TRBJ2-2; d_gene: -; CDR3nt: TGTGCCAGCAGTTCAGGGTCCGGGGAGCTGTTTTTT; CDR3aa: CASSSGSGELFF
abundance: -; len: 14; v_gene: TRBV3-1/TRBV3-2; j_gene: TRBJ1-1; d_gene: -; CDR3nt: TGTGCCAGCAGCCAAGCCCCCATGAACACTGAAGCTTTCTTT; CDR3aa: CASSQAPMNTEAFF
abundance: -; len: 15; v_gene: TRBV13; j_gene: TRBJ1-2; d_gene: -; CDR3nt: TGTGCCAGCAGCGGTCCTTGGACGGGAAACTATGGCTACACCTTC; CDR3aa: CASSGPWTGNYGYTF
abundance: -; len: 11; v_gene: TRBV28; j_gene: TRBJ1-1; d_gene: -; CDR3nt: TGTGCCAGCAGTTTTCGGACTGAAGCTTTCTTT; CDR3aa: CASSFRTEAFF
abundance: -; len: 15; v_gene: TRBV19; j_gene: TRBJ2-1; d_gene: -; CDR3nt: TGTGCCAGTAGTACGTCGGGGGGCGTTTACAATGAGCAGTTCTTC; CDR3aa: CASSTSGGVYNEQFF
abundance: -; len: 13; v_gene: TRBV29-1; j_gene: TRBJ1-2; d_gene: -; CDR3nt: TGCAGCGTTGAAGGACAAGCTAACTATGGCTACACCTTC; CDR3aa: CSVEGQANYGYTF
abundance: few; len: 15; v_gene: TRBV6-2/TRBV6-3; j_gene: TRBJ1-2; d_gene: TRBD1; CDR3nt: TGTGCCAGCAGTCATCCCGGGACAGGGAACTATGGCTACACCTTC; CDR3aa: CASSHPGTGNYGYTF
abundance: -; len: 14; v_gene: TRBV11-3; j_gene: TRBJ1-5; d_gene: -; CDR3nt: TGTGCCAGCAGCTCACAGGGAAGCAATCAGCCCCAGCATTTT; CDR3aa: CASSSQGSNQPQHF
abundance: -; len: 13; v_gene: TRBV30; j_gene: TRBJ1-5; d_gene: -; CDR3nt: TGTGCCTGGAGTGTACGGGGGGTTCAGCCCCAGCATTTT; CDR3aa: CAWSVRGVQPQHF
abundance: -; len: 16; v_gene: TRBV4-3; j_gene: TRBJ1-5; d_gene: -; CDR3nt: TGCGCCAGCAGCCAAGATGCGGGGCGGCTAGGTCAGCCCCAGCATTTT; CDR3aa: CASSQDAGRLGQPQHF
abundance: -; len: 12; v_gene: TRBV30; j_gene: TRBJ2-7; d_gene: TRBD2; CDR3nt: TGTGCCTGGAGTGGGGGGGGGTACGAGCAGTACTTC; CDR3aa: CAWSGGGYEQYF
abundance: once; len: 15; v_gene: TRBV5-4; j_gene: TRBJ1-1; d_gene: -; CDR3nt: TGTGCCAGCAGTTCCCCGGACGGGATGAACACTGAAGCTTTCTTT; CDR3aa: CASSSPDGMNTEAFF
abundance: -; len: 14; v_gene: TRBV6-5; j_gene: TRBJ1-1; d_gene: -; CDR3nt: TGTGCCAGCAGTTCACAACAGGGTGACACTGAAGCTTTCTTT; CDR3aa: CASSSQQGDTEAFF
abundance: few; len: 14; v_gene: TRBV25-1; j_gene: TRBJ1-1; d_gene: TRBD1; CDR3nt: TGTGCCAGCAGTAATTCCCTCGGGACAGGGCTAGCTTTCTTT; CDR3aa: CASSNSLGTGLAFF
abundance: -; len: 13; v_gene: TRBV28; j_gene: TRBJ1-1; d_gene: -; CDR3nt: TGTGCCAGCAGTTTCTGGGGCGGCGGTGAAGCTTTCTTT; CDR3aa: CASSFWGGGEAFF
abundance: -; len: 14; v_gene: TRBV27; j_gene: TRBJ1-5; d_gene: -; CDR3nt: TGTGCCAGCAGTTTAGTTGGGGCGCGGCAGCCCCAGCATTTT; CDR3aa: CASSLVGARQPQHF
abundance: -; len: 12; v_gene: TRBV28; j_gene: TRBJ2-7; d_gene: -; CDR3nt: TGTGCCAGCAGTTTCGGGGGACACGAGCAGTACTTC; CDR3aa: CASSFGGHEQYF
abundance: -; len: 17; v_gene: TRBV19; j_gene: TRBJ2-3; d_gene: TRBD2; CDR3nt: TGTGCCACCACGCGCGAGATAGCGGGAGCTGGCACAGATACGCAGTATTTT; CDR3aa: CATTREIAGAGTDTQYF
abundance: -; len: 16; v_gene: TRBV5-1; j_gene: TRBJ1-1; d_gene: -; CDR3nt: TGCGCCAGCAGCTTTTTTGGGCAGGCGAGACACACTGAAGCTTTCTTT; CDR3aa: CASSFFGQARHTEAFF
abundance: once; len: 14; v_gene: TRBV6-2/TRBV6-3; j_gene: TRBJ2-1; d_gene: TRBD2; CDR3nt: TGTGCCAGCAGCCGAACTAGCGGAGTTAATGAGCAGTTCTTC; CDR3aa: CASSRTSGVNEQFF
abundance: few; len: 14; v_gene: TRBV28; j_gene: TRBJ2-7; d_gene: TRBD1; CDR3nt: TGTGCCAGCAGCCTGGGACAGGTCCTCTACGAGCAGTACTTC; CDR3aa: CASSLGQVLYEQYF
abundance: -; len: 15; v_gene: TRBV9; j_gene: TRBJ2-7; d_gene: -; CDR3nt: TGTGCCAGCAGCGTAGGAAGAGATATCACCTACGAGCAGTACTTC; CDR3aa: CASSVGRDITYEQYF
abundance: -; len: 14; v_gene: TRBV2; j_gene: TRBJ1-4; d_gene: TRBD1; CDR3nt: TGTGCCAGCAGCGATGACAGGGCACATGAAAAACTGTTTTTT; CDR3aa: CASSDDRAHEKLFF
abundance: many; len: 16; v_gene: TRBV5-1; j_gene: TRBJ2-7; d_gene: TRBD1; CDR3nt: TGCGCCAGCAGCCCCGAGGGGGCCAGGAGCTCCTACGAGCAGTACTTC; CDR3aa: CASSPEGARSSYEQYF
abundance: -; len: 14; v_gene: TRBV10-3; j_gene: TRBJ1-2; d_gene: TRBD1; CDR3nt: TGTGCCATACACCCAGGGGGCGCGCCTTATGGCTACACCTTC; CDR3aa: CAIHPGGAPYGYTF
abundance: few; len: 17; v_gene: TRBV27; j_gene: TRBJ2-3; d_gene: TRBD1; CDR3nt: TGTGCCAGCAGAGACAGGCCCGGGACAGGGGGCGCAGATACGCAGTATTTT; CDR3aa: CASRDRPGTGGADTQYF
abundance: -; len: 15; v_gene: TRBV7-6; j_gene: TRBJ2-3; d_gene: TRBD2; CDR3nt: TGTGCCAGCAGCTCCCGAGCGGGGAGCACAGATACGCAGTATTTT; CDR3aa: CASSSRAGSTDTQYF
abundance: -; len: 15; v_gene: TRBV7-8; j_gene: TRBJ2-7; d_gene: -; CDR3nt: TGTGCCAGCAGCTCGCGGGGCGTATTTTCGGGAGAGCAGTACTTC; CDR3aa: CASSSRGVFSGEQYF
abundance: -; len: 13; v_gene: TRBV5-1; j_gene: TRBJ1-2; d_gene: -; CDR3nt: TGCGCCAGTAGCAACAGGGTGGACTATGGCTACACCTTC; CDR3aa: CASSNRVDYGYTF
abundance: -; len: 15; v_gene: TRBV4-1; j_gene: TRBJ2-7; d_gene: -; CDR3nt: TGCGCCAGCAGCCAAGACCCTGCGGTCGGCTACGAGCAGTACTTC; CDR3aa: CASSQDPAVGYEQYF
abundance: -; len: 18; v_gene: TRBV14; j_gene: TRBJ2-3; d_gene: TRBD2; CDR3nt: TGTGCCAGCAGCCAAGATCGGGCGCGGGGGGGCCTCGCAGATACGCAGTATTTT; CDR3aa: CASSQDRARGGLADTQYF
abundance: few; len: 13; v_gene: TRBV5-5; j_gene: TRBJ2-7; d_gene: TRBD1; CDR3nt: TGTGCCAGCAGCGCCGGACAGGGAGGAGGAAGGGAATTC; CDR3aa: CASSAGQGGGREF
abundance: -; len: 13; v_gene: TRBV12-3/TRBV12-4; j_gene: TRBJ1-1; d_gene: TRBD1; CDR3nt: TGTGCCAGCAGCCCGATGTTCGGACAGGGAGCTTTCTTT; CDR3aa: CASSPMFGQGAFF
abundance: -; len: 15; v_gene: TRBV5-4; j_gene: TRBJ2-1; d_gene: TRBD2; CDR3nt: TGTGCCAGCAGCTTGGGCGGCGGGAGGGTCAATGAGCAGTTCTTC; CDR3aa: CASSLGGGRVNEQFF
abundance: once; len: 13; v_gene: TRBV7-9; j_gene: TRBJ1-2; d_gene: TRBD1; CDR3nt: TGTGCCAGCAGCTTAGAACAGGGGTTGGGTTACACCTTC; CDR3aa: CASSLEQGLGYTF
abundance: -; len: 16; v_gene: TRBV5-5; j_gene: TRBJ2-2; d_gene: TRBD1; CDR3nt: TGTGCCAGCAGTTCCCGGGGACAGTTATACACCGGGGAGCTGTTTTTT; CDR3aa: CASSSRGQLYTGELFF
abundance: -; len: 14; v_gene: TRBV6-4; j_gene: TRBJ1-2; d_gene: TRBD1; CDR3nt: TGTGCCAGCGGAATAGACAGGGAGAACTATGGCTACACCTTC; CDR3aa: CASGIDRENYGYTF
abundance: -; len: 15; v_gene: TRBV28; j_gene: TRBJ2-1; d_gene: TRBD2; CDR3nt: TGTGCCAGCAAGGGTAGCGGGAGCTCCTACAATGAGCAGTTCTTC; CDR3aa: CASKGSGSSYNEQFF
abundance: -; len: 14; v_gene: TRBV29-1; j_gene: TRBJ1-2; d_gene: -; CDR3nt: TGCAGCGTTGAAAAGGACACATTTAACTATGGCTACACCTTC; CDR3aa: CSVEKDTFNYGYTF
abundance: once; len: 15; v_gene: TRBV3-1/TRBV3-2; j_gene: TRBJ2-7; d_gene: TRBD2; CDR3nt: TGTGCCAGCAGCGAACTAGCGGGAGGGCCGGGGGAGCAGTACTTC; CDR3aa: CASSELAGGPGEQYF
abundance: once; len: 15; v_gene: TRBV5-1; j_gene: TRBJ1-3; d_gene: TRBD1; CDR3nt: TGCGCCAGCGGCCGGGACAGCCTCTCTGGAAACACCATATATTTT; CDR3aa: CASGRDSLSGNTIYF
abundance: -; len: 13; v_gene: TRBV6-5; j_gene: TRBJ1-6; d_gene: -; CDR3nt: TGTGCCAGCAGTTACGAGCCGAATTCACCCCTCCACTTT; CDR3aa: CASSYEPNSPLHF